These T cell receptor beta chains were read from a single sample in a study of molecular identifiers for immune sequencing clone quantification. TCRdb re-called the PCR reads with MiXCR, one entry per CDR3 protein. Among about 12,000 distinct CDR3 sequences listed, roughly 15% were seen once. The sequenced material came from naive CD8+ T cells from blood, with Jurkat cell RNA spiked in. All receptors come from a human donor in good health. Some libraries in this study had Jurkat cell RNA spiked in. Each CDR3 is given with its conserved first and last residue. The D gene is left open where the match is weak. Rows may omit the clone size; those that give it use once, few, many or a size class.

j_call clone_size v_call cdr3_length d_call cdr3_aa cdr3_nt
TRBJ2-1 medium-sized TRBV24-1 15 TRBD2 CATSWGSGTYNEQFF TGTGCCACCAGTTGGGGTAGCGGGACCTACAATGAGCAGTTCTTC
TRBJ2-3 NA TRBV11-2 18 NA CASSHGALGSARTDTQYF TGTGCCAGCAGCCACGGGGCACTAGGTTCGGCCCGCACAGATACGCAGTATTTT
TRBJ2-5 medium-sized TRBV5-6 13 NA CASSSTAQETQYF TGTGCCAGCAGCTCGACAGCCCAAGAGACCCAGTACTTC
TRBJ2-5 many TRBV27 13 NA CASSPTEQETQYF TGTGCCAGCAGCCCGACAGAGCAAGAGACCCAGTACTTC
TRBJ1-2 many TRBV14 16 TRBD1 CASSQTGTDYNYGYTF TGTGCCAGCAGCCAGACCGGGACAGATTATAACTATGGCTACACCTTC
TRBJ2-3 medium-sized TRBV2 15 TRBD1 CASTTGQGATDTQYF TGTGCCAGCACCACAGGACAGGGGGCGACAGATACGCAGTATTTT
TRBJ2-3 many TRBV6-1 12 NA CASSEGGPTQYF TGTGCCAGCAGTGAAGGTGGGCCGACGCAGTATTTT
TRBJ1-2 medium-sized TRBV4-1 16 NA CASSGGTGPSFFGYTF TGCGCCAGCAGCGGGGGAACAGGCCCTAGTTTTTTTGGCTACACCTTC
TRBJ2-2 few TRBV7-6 17 NA CASSLVVVGARTGELFF TGTGCCAGCAGCTTAGTGGTGGTGGGAGCGAGGACCGGGGAGCTGTTTTTT
TRBJ2-3 NA TRBV6-5 14 NA CASSDTGGPDTQYF TGTGCCAGCAGCGACACGGGGGGCCCAGATACGCAGTATTTT
TRBJ2-1 many TRBV6-2/TRBV6-3 17 TRBD2 CASSYEGTKEDYNEQFF TGTGCCAGCAGTTACGAAGGGACTAAAGAGGATTACAATGAGCAGTTCTTC
TRBJ2-1 few TRBV3-1 16 NA CASSPEGGRTYNEQFF TGTGCCAGCAGCCCCGAGGGTGGGAGAACCTACAATGAGCAGTTCTTC
TRBJ2-2 many TRBV2 13 NA CASGTVNTGELFF TGTGCCAGCGGAACAGTTAACACCGGGGAGCTGTTTTTT
TRBJ2-7 many TRBV19 13 NA CASSIARGYEQYF TGTGCCAGTAGTATAGCCAGGGGCTACGAGCAGTACTTC
TRBJ2-1 many TRBV7-9 17 NA CASSSSRLGDSPYEQFF TGTGCCAGCAGCTCCAGCAGGCTCGGGGATTCCCCTTATGAGCAGTTCTTC
TRBJ2-7 few TRBV6-5 13 NA CASSYAQGYEQYF TGTGCCAGCAGTTATGCCCAGGGCTACGAGCAGTACTTC
TRBJ1-6 medium-sized TRBV27 15 TRBD1 CASSSWTGSYSPLHF TGTGCCAGCAGTTCGTGGACAGGATCCTATTCACCCCTCCACTTT
TRBJ1-1 many TRBV5-4 14 NA CASSLEDSGTEAFF TGTGCCAGCAGCTTGGAGGACAGCGGCACTGAAGCTTTCTTT
TRBJ1-4 many TRBV2 14 NA CASVGRDAYEKLFF TGTGCCAGCGTGGGGCGGGACGCCTATGAAAAACTGTTTTTT
TRBJ1-3 medium-sized TRBV27 15 NA CASSLTGSSGNTIYF TGTGCCAGCAGTTTAACAGGTTCCTCTGGAAACACCATATATTTT
TRBJ2-2 medium-sized TRBV29-1 16 NA CSAARRGRANTGELFF TGCAGCGCCGCTCGTCGGGGGCGCGCGAACACCGGGGAGCTGTTTTTT
TRBJ1-4 many TRBV20-1 14 TRBD1 CSAGGRDRGEKLFF TGCAGTGCTGGGGGTCGGGACAGAGGCGAAAAACTGTTTTTT
TRBJ2-5 NA TRBV14 15 TRBD2 CASSQNSGRGETQYF TGTGCCAGCAGCCAAAATAGCGGGAGAGGAGAGACCCAGTACTTC
TRBJ2-7 NA TRBV29-1 11 NA CSGTFPYEQYF TGCAGCGGTACTTTCCCATACGAGCAGTACTTC
TRBJ2-7 NA TRBV27 13 TRBD2 CASSGWGGYEQYF TGTGCCAGCAGTGGCTGGGGGGGCTACGAGCAGTACTTC
TRBJ2-7 many TRBV6-5 12 NA CASSYGEGQQYF TGTGCCAGCAGTTACGGTGAGGGCCAGCAGTACTTC
TRBJ1-1 NA TRBV5-4 13 NA CAYRRSTYQEAFF TGTGCCTACCGACGGAGCACTTATCAAGAAGCTTTCTTT
TRBJ2-7 many TRBV4-3 13 NA CASSAGHSYEQYF TGCGCCAGCAGTGCAGGGCACTCCTACGAGCAGTACTTC
TRBJ2-7 medium-sized TRBV14 15 NA CASSHLGGAPYEQYF TGTGCCAGCAGCCACCTAGGAGGGGCCCCCTACGAGCAGTACTTC
TRBJ2-3 medium-sized TRBV10-3 13 NA CAISGGVTDTQYF TGTGCCATCAGTGGGGGGGTCACAGATACGCAGTATTTT
TRBJ2-3 many TRBV2 15 NA CASSALVRSTDTQYF TGTGCCAGCAGTGCGCTAGTGAGGTCCACAGATACGCAGTATTTT
TRBJ2-7 medium-sized TRBV30 13 TRBD2 CAWSSGSPHEQYF TGTGCCTGGTCTAGCGGGAGTCCCCACGAGCAGTACTTC
TRBJ2-3 medium-sized TRBV20-1 12 NA CSANAVADTQYF TGCAGTGCTAACGCAGTCGCAGATACGCAGTATTTT
TRBJ2-1 once TRBV27 15 TRBD2 CASSLAGGPHNEQFF TGTGCCAGCAGTTTGGCGGGAGGGCCCCACAATGAGCAGTTCTTC
TRBJ1-1 many TRBV21-1 17 NA CASRPEQGSYMNTEAFF TGTGCCAGCAGACCCGAACAGGGGTCCTACATGAACACTGAAGCTTTCTTT
TRBJ1-5 many TRBV7-8 15 TRBD1 CASSLAGGAFQPQHF TGTGCCAGCAGCTTAGCAGGGGGCGCTTTCCAGCCCCAGCATTTT
TRBJ2-1 NA TRBV3-1 16 TRBD1 CASSPTTGGIYNEQFF TGTGCCAGCAGCCCCACGACAGGGGGCATCTACAATGAGCAGTTCTTC
TRBJ2-3 few TRBV7-7 13 NA CACSDTSTDTQYF TGTGCCTGTAGCGACACGAGCACAGATACGCAGTATTTT
TRBJ1-5 many TRBV9 14 NA CASSVGGQPWPQHF TGTGCCAGCAGCGTAGGCGGACAGCCGTGGCCCCAGCATTTT
TRBJ2-1 many TRBV11-3 19 TRBD2 CASSDPGTSGLKSYNEQFF TGTGCCAGCAGCGATCCCGGGACTAGCGGGTTAAAGTCGTACAATGAGCAGTTCTTC
TRBJ2-7 medium-sized TRBV29-1 15 NA CSVEDLMEESHEQYF TGCAGCGTTGAAGATCTCATGGAGGAGAGCCACGAGCAGTACTTC
TRBJ1-3 many TRBV7-9 16 TRBD1 CASSLGDSSSGNTIYF TGTGCCAGCAGCTTGGGGGACAGTAGCTCTGGAAACACCATATATTTT
TRBJ2-1 many TRBV7-9 14 TRBD2 CASSLVGLAGEQFF TGTGCCAGCAGCTTAGTGGGACTAGCCGGTGAGCAGTTCTTC
TRBJ1-2 many TRBV29-1 14 NA CSVDSDRYNYGYTF TGCAGCGTTGACTCGGACCGATACAACTATGGCTACACCTTC
TRBJ2-4 medium-sized TRBV20-1 13 NA CSARSVAKNIQYF TGCAGTGCTAGGTCGGTAGCCAAAAACATTCAGTACTTC
TRBJ2-5 medium-sized TRBV28 15 TRBD2 CASSPREAGAETQYF TGTGCCAGCAGTCCTCGGGAGGCCGGTGCGGAGACCCAGTACTTC
TRBJ2-7 medium-sized TRBV19 13 NA CASISPWTNEQYF TGTGCCAGTATCAGTCCCTGGACTAACGAGCAGTACTTC
TRBJ2-2 many TRBV19 13 NA CASRVGSTGELFF TGTGCCAGTAGAGTAGGTAGCACCGGGGAGCTGTTTTTT
TRBJ2-2 many TRBV5-1 15 NA CASSLWDGNTGELFF TGCGCCAGCAGCTTGTGGGACGGGAACACCGGGGAGCTGTTTTTT
TRBJ2-6 medium-sized TRBV29-1 15 TRBD1 CSVETGLSGANVLTF TGCAGCGTTGAGACAGGGCTCTCTGGGGCCAACGTCCTGACTTTC
TRBJ2-7 many TRBV4-1 14 NA CASSHNSLLLEQYF TGCGCCAGCAGCCACAATTCTCTACTTTTGGAGCAGTACTTC
TRBJ1-1 medium-sized TRBV4-3 14 NA CASSQVYGAGEAFF TGCGCCAGCAGCCAAGTTTATGGGGCAGGGGAAGCTTTCTTT
TRBJ2-2 medium-sized TRBV24-1 17 NA CATSDLKGRRGTGELFF TGTGCCACCAGTGATTTAAAGGGGCGGCGGGGAACCGGGGAGCTGTTTTTT
TRBJ2-3 many TRBV10-3 14 TRBD2 CATTSGTFTDTQYF TGTGCCACCACTAGCGGGACCTTCACAGATACGCAGTATTTT
TRBJ1-5 many TRBV24-1 14 NA CATSDSQGNQPQHF TGTGCCACCAGTGATTCCCAGGGCAACCAGCCCCAGCATTTT
TRBJ2-1 NA TRBV19 17 TRBD2 CASSVVWGLAGNNEQFF TGTGCCAGTAGTGTAGTTTGGGGCTTAGCGGGAAACAATGAGCAGTTCTTC
TRBJ2-1 few TRBV11-2 16 NA CASSEGLRSSYNEQFF TGTGCCAGCAGCGAGGGGCTGCGGAGCTCCTACAATGAGCAGTTCTTC
TRBJ1-3 few TRBV19 15 NA CASSIVAGAGNTIYF TGTGCCAGTAGTATTGTGGCTGGGGCTGGAAACACCATATATTTT
TRBJ2-7 many TRBV9 12 NA CASSDYGTEQYF TGTGCCAGCAGCGACTACGGGACTGAGCAGTACTTC
TRBJ2-3 many TRBV21-1 13 NA CASREINTDTQYF TGTGCCAGCAGGGAAATAAACACAGATACGCAGTATTTT